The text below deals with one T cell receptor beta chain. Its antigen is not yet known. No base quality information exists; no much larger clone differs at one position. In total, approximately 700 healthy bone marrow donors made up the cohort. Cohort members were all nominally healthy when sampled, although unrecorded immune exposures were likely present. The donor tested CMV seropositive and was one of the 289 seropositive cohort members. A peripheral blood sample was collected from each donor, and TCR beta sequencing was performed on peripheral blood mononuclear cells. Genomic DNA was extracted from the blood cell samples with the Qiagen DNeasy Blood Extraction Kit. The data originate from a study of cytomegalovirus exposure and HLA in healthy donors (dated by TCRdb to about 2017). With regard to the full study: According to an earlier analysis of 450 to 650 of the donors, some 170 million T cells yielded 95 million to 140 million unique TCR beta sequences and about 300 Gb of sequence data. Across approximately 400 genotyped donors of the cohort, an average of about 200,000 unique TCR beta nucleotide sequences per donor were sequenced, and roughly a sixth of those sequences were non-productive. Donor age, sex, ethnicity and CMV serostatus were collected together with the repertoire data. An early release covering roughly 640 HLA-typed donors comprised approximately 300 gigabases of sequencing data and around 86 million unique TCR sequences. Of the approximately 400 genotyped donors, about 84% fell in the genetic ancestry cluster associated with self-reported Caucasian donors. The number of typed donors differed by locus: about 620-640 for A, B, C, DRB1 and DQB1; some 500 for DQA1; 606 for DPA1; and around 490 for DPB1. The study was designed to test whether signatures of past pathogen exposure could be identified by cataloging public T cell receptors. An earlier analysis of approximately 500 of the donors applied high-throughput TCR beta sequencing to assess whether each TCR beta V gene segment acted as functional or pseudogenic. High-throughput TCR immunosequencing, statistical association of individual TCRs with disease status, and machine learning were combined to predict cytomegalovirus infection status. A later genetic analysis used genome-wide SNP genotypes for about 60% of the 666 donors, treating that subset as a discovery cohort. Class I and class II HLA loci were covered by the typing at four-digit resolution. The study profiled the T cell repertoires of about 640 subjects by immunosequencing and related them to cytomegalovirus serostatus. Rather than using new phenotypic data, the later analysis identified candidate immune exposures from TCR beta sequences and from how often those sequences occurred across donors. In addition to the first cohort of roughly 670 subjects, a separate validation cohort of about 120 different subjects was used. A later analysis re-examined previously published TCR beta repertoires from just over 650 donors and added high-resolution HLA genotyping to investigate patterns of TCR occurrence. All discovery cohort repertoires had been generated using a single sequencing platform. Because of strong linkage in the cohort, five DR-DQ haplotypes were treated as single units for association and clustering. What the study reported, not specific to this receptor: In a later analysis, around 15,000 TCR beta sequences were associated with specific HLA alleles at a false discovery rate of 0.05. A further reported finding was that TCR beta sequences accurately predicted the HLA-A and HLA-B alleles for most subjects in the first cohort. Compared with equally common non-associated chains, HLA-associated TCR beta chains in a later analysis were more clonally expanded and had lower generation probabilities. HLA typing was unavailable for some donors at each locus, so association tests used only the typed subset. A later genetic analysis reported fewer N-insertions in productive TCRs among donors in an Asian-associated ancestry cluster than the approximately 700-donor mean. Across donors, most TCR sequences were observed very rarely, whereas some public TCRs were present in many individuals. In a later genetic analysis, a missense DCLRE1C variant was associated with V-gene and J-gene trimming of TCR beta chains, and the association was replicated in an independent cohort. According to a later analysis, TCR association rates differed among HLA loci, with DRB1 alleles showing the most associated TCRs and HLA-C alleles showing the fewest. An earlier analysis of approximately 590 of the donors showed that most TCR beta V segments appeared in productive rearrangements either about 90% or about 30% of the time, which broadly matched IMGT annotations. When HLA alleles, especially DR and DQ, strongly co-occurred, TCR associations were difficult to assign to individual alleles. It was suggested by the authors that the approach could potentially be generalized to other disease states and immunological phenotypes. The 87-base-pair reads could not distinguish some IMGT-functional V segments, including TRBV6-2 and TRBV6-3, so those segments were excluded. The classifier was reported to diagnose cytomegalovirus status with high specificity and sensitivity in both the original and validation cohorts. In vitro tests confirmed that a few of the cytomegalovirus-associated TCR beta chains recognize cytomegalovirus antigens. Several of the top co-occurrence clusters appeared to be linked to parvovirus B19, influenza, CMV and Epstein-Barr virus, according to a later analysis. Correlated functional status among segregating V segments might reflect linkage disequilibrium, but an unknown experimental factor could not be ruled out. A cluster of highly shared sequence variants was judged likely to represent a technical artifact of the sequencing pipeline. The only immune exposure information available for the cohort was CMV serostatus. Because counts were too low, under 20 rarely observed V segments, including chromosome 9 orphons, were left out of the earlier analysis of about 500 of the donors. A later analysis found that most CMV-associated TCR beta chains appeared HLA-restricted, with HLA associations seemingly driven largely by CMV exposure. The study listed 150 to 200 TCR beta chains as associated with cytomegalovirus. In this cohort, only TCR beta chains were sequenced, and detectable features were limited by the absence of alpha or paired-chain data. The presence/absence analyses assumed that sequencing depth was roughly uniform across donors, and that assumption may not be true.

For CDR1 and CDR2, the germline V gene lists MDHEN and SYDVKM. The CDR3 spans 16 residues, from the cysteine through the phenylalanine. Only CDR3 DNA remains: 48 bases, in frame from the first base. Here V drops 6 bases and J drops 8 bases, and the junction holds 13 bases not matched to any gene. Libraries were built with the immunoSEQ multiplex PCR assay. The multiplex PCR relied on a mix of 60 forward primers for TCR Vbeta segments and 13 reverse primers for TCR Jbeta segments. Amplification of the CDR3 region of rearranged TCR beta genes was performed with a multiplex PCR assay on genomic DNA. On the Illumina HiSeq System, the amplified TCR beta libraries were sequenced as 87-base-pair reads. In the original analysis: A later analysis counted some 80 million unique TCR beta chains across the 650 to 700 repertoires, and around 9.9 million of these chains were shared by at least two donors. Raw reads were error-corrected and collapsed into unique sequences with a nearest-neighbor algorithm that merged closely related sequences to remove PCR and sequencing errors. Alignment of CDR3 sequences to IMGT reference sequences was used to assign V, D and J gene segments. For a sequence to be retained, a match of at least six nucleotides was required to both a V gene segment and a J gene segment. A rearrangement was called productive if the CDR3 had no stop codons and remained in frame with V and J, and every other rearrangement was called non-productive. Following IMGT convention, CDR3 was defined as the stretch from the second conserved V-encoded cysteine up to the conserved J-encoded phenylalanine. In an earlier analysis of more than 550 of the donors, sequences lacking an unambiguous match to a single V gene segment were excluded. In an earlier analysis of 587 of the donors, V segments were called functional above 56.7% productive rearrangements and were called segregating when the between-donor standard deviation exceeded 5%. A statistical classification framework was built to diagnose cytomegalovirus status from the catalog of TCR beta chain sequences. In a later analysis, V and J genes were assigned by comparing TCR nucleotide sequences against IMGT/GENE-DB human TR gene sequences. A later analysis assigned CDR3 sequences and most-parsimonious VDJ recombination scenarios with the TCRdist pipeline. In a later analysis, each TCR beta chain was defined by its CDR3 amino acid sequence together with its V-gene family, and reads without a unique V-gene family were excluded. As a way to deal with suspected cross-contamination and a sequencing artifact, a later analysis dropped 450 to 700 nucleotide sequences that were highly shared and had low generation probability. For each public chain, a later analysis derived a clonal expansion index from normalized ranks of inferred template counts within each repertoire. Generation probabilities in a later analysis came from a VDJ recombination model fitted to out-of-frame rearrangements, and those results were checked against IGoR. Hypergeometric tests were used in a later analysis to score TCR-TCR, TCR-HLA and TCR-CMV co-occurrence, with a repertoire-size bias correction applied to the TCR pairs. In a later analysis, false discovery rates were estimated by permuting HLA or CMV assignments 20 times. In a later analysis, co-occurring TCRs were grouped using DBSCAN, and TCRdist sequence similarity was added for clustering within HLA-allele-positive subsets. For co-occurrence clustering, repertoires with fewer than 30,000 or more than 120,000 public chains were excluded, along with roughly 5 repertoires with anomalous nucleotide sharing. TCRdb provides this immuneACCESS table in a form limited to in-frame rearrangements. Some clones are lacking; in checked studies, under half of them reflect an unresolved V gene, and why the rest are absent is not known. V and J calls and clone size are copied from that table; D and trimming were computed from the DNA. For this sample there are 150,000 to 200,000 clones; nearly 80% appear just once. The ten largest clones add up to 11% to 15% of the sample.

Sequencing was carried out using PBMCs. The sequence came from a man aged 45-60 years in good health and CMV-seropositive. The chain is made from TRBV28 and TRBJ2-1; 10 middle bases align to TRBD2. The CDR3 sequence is CASRARSGGAFHEQFF. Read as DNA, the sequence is TGTGCCAGCAGGGCCCGGAGCGGGGGGGCCTTCCATGAGCAGTTCTTC.